Reported below is one TCR beta chain. The sample belongs to a study of T cells in women clearing cervical HPV infection. MY09/MY11 PCR detected cervical HPV DNA; dot-blot assigned genotypes. TCRdb's table, derived via immunoSEQ multiplex PCR, lists solely in-frame clones and lacks some. The table for this sample gives around 30,000 clones. The TCR was taken from a woman between 18 and 69 years old with a cervical HPV16 infection that either progressed to CIN3+ or cleared (not recorded which). Sequenced material: blood buffy coat.

CDR3 loop: CASSLAAGGEQYF. The CDR3 DNA, read in part, is TGTGCCAGCAGCTTAGCGGCCGGGGGCGAG. The chain couples TRBV7-7 to TRBJ2-7, with D tentatively TRBD2 (6 bases). Read data end 3 residues before the CDR3 end; the end is taken from the germline J gene. Trimming removed 0 bases at V and 6 bases at J, with 9 bases between. CDR3 length: 13 residues. Germline V CDR1 and CDR2: SSHAT, FNYEAQ (reference sequence). Combining the CDR3 with reference TRBV7-7 and TRBJ2-7 gives the whole variable domain GAGVSQSPRYKVTKRGQDVTLRCDPISSHATLYWYQQALGQGPEFLTYFNYEAQPDKSGLPSDRFSAERPEGSISTLTIQRTEQRDSAMYRCASSLAAGGEQYFGPGTRLTVT.